The clone carrying this T cell receptor beta chain appeared once. The data are from a study of blood T cell repertoires in COVID-19. Study at large: Collection of acute and convalescent COVID-19 samples took place in the United States, Italy and Spain. T cells, B-cell-depleted T cells, or PBMCs provided the cDNA or gDNA that served as material.

In the authors' workflow: Estimates of nucleated cell counts were drawn from the amplification of reference gene primers. Measured with immunoSEQ multiplex PCR; TCRdb has only the in-frame clones, and not every one. The D gene and trimming were derived from the DNA, and the V and J assignments and clone size from that table. Among 110,000 to 150,000 clones listed, around 86% were seen once. Germline CDR1 reads KGHSH; CDR2 reads LQKENI. Unmatched junction bases numbered 4, after V lost 1 base and J lost 7 bases. The CDR3 consists of 15 residues. The sequencing sample was made of peripheral blood. V and J are TRBV18 and TRBJ2-1; TRBD2 aligns across 10 bases. This clonotype was sampled from a woman over 75 with acute or convalescent COVID-19. As DNA, the CDR3 is TGTGCCAGCTCACCACGGAGCGGGAGGGTAAATGAGCAGTTCTTC. This gives the protein CASSPRSGRVNEQFF.